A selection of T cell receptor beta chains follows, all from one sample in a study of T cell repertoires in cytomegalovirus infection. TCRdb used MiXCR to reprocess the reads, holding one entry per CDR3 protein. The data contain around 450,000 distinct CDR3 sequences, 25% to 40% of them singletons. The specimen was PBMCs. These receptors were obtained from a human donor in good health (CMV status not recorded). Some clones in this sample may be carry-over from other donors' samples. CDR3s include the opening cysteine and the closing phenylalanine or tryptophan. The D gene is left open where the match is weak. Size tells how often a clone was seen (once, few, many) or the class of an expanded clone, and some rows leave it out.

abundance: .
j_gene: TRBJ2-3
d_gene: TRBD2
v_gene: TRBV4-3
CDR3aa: CASSQESSTSLATDTQYF
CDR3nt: TGCGCCAGCAGCCAAGAATCCTCGACTAGCTTAGCCACAGATACGCAGTATTTT

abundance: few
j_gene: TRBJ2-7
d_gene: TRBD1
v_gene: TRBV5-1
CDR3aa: CASSLGGGLIYEQYF
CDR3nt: TGCGCCAGCAGCTTGGGAGGGGGCCTTATCTACGAGCAGTACTTC

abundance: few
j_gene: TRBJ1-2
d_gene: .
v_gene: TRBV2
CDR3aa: CASSESWDGYTF
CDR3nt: TGTGCCAGCAGTGAAAGTTGGGATGGCTACACCTTC

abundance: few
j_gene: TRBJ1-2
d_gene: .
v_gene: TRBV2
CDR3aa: CASSTTGTVYGYTF
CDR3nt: TGTGCCAGCAGTACAACCGGGACGGTCTATGGCTACACCTTC

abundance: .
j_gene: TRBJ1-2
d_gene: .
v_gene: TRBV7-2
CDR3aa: CAISLGRGAYYGYPF
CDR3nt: TGTGCCATCAGCTTGGGGCGGGGGGCATACTATGGCTACCCCTTC

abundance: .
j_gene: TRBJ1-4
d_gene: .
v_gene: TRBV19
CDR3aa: CASSMVKGRGATNEKLFF
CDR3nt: TGTGCCAGTAGTATGGTTAAGGGACGGGGAGCAACTAATGAAAAACTGTTTTTT

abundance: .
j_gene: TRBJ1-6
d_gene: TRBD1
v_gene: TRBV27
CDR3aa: CASSDWTGNNSPLHF
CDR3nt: TGTGCCAGCAGTGACTGGACAGGGAATAATTCACCCCTCCACTTT

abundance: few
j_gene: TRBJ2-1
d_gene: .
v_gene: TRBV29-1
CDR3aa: CSVQRTAGYNEQFF
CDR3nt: TGCAGCGTACAGCGGACAGCGGGCTACAATGAGCAGTTCTTC

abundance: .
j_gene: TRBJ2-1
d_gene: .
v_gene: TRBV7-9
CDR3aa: CASSLEGLGSYEQFF
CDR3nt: TGTGCCAGCAGCTTAGAGGGCCTGGGCAGCTATGAGCAGTTCTTC

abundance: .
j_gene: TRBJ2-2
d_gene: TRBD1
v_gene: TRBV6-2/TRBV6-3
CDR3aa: CASNSDRGNTGELFF
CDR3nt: TGTGCCAGCAACTCCGACAGGGGAAACACCGGGGAGCTGTTTTTT

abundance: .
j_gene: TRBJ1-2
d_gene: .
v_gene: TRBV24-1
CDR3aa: CATSDLGGPVDGYTF
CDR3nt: TGTGCCACCAGTGATTTGGGGGGGCCCGTCGATGGCTACACCTTC

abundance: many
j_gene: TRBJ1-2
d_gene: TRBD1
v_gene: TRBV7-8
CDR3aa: CASSPGTGFYGYTF
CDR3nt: TGTGCCAGCAGCCCCGGGACAGGGTTTTATGGCTACACCTTC

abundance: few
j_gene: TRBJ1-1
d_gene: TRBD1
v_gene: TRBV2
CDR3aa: CASSGGTGAADTEAFF
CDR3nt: TGTGCCAGCAGTGGAGGGACAGGGGCCGCCGACACTGAAGCTTTCTTT

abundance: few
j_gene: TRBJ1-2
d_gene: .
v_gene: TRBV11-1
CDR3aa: CASSLDVQGGYTF
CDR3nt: TGTGCCAGCAGCTTAGACGTGCAGGGTGGCTACACCTTC

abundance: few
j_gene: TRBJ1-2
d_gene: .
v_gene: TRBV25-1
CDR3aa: CASSDVGHYGYTF
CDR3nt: TGTGCCAGCAGTGATGTGGGGCACTATGGCTACACCTTC

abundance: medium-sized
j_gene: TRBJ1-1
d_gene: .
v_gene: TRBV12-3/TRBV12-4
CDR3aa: CASTDRRKMNTEAFF
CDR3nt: TGTGCCAGCACAGACAGAAGGAAGATGAACACTGAAGCTTTCTTT

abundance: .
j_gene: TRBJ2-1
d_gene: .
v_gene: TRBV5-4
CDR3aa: CASSLWTADHNEQFF
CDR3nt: TGTGCCAGCAGCTTGTGGACCGCTGACCACAATGAGCAGTTCTTC

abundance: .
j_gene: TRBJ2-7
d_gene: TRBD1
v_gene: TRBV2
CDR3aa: CASSAPLTGDPYEQYF
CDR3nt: TGTGCCAGCAGCGCGCCTCTGACAGGGGATCCCTACGAGCAGTACTTC

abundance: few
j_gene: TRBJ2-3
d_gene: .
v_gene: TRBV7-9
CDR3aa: CASSSRLPLVTDTQYF
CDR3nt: TGTGCCAGCAGCTCACGCTTACCCCTCGTGACAGATACGCAGTATTTT

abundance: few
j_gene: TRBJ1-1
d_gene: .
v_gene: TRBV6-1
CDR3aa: CASRVEATNTEAFF
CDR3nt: TGTGCCAGCAGAGTGGAGGCGACGAACACTGAAGCTTTCTTT

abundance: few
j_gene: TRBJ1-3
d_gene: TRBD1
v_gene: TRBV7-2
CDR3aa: CASSTGPDSGNTIYF
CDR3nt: TGTGCCAGTTCGACAGGGCCCGACTCTGGAAACACCATATATTTT

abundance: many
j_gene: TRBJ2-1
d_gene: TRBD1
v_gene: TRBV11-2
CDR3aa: CASSPRDRAYNEQFF
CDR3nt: TGTGCCAGCAGCCCAAGGGACAGGGCGTACAATGAGCAGTTCTTC

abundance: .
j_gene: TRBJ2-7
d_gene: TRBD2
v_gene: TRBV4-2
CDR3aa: CASSGLAVTYEQYF
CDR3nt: TGTGCCAGCAGCGGGCTAGCGGTGACCTACGAGCAGTACTTC

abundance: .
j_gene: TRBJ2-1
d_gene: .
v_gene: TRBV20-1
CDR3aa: CSEAPPDPINTYEQFF
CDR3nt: TGCAGTGAGGCACCCCCGGACCCAATTAATACCTATGAGCAGTTCTTC

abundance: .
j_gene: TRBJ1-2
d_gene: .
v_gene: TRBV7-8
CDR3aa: CASSLGGAKGYTF
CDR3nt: TGTGCCAGCAGCTTAGGGGGGGCAAAGGGCTACACCTTC

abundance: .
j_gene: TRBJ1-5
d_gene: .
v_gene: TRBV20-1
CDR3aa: CSAPAGVDSNQPQHF
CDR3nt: TGCAGTGCCCCCGCAGGGGTCGATAGCAATCAGCCCCAGCATTTT

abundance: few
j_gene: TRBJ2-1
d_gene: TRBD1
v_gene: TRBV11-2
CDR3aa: CASSWTIRDRGPRVGYNEQFF
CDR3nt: TGTGCCAGCAGCTGGACCATCAGGGACAGGGGTCCTAGGGTGGGGTACAATGAGCAGTTCTTC

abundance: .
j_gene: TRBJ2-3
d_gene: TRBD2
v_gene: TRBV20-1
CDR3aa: CSAVSGGSTDTQYF
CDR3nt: TGCAGTGCCGTTAGCGGGGGGAGCACAGATACGCAGTATTTT

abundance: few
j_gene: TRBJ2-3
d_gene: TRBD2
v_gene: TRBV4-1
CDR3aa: CASSQGPMLRGGFSDTQYF
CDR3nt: TGCGCCAGCAGCCAAGGTCCGATGCTGCGGGGGGGCTTCTCAGATACGCAGTATTTT

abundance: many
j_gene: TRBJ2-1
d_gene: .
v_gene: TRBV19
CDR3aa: CASSIDRSSYNEQFF
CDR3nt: TGTGCCAGTAGTATAGATCGGAGCTCCTACAATGAGCAGTTCTTC

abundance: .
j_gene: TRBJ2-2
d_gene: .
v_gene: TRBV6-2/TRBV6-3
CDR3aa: CSSSGQVPRSTGELFF
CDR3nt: TGTTCCAGCAGCGGTCAGGTCCCTCGGAGCACCGGGGAGCTGTTTTTT

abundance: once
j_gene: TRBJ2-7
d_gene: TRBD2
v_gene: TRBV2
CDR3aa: CASEGLAGGYEQYF
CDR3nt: TGTGCCAGTGAGGGACTAGCGGGGGGATACGAGCAGTACTTC

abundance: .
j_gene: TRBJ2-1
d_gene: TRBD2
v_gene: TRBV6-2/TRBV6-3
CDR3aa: CASRRGTSGGSEQFF
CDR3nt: TGTGCCAGCAGGCGGGGGACTAGCGGGGGGTCTGAGCAGTTCTTC

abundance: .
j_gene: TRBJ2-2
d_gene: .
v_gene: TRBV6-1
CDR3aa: CASSPLIGKTNTGELFF
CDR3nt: TGTGCCAGCAGTCCTCTTATAGGGAAAACGAACACCGGGGAGCTGTTTTTT

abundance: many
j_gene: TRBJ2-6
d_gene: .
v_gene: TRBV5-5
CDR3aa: CASSLSGSGANVLTF
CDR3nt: TGTGCCAGCAGCTTGTCTGGCTCTGGGGCCAACGTCCTGACTTTC

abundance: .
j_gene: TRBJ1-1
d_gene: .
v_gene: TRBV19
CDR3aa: CASTRTWAPTNTEAFF
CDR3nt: TGTGCCAGTACCCGGACGTGGGCGCCTACGAACACTGAAGCTTTCTTT

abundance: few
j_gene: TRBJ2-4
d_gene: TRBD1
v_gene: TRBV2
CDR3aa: CASNEMGQGGYIQYF
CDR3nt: TGTGCCAGCAACGAAATGGGACAGGGCGGTTACATTCAGTACTTC

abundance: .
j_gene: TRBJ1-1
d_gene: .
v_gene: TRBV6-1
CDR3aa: CASSASWGSTEAFF
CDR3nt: TGTGCCAGCAGTGCCTCTTGGGGCAGCACTGAAGCTTTCTTT

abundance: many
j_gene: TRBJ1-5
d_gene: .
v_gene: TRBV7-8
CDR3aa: CASSLATTNQPQHF
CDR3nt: TGTGCCAGCAGCTTAGCGACGACCAATCAGCCCCAGCATTTT

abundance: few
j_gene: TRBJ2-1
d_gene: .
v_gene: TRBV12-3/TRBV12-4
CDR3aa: CASSLEINEQFF
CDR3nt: TGTGCCAGCAGTTTAGAAATCAATGAGCAGTTCTTC

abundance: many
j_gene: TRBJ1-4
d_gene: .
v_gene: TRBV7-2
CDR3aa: CASSQTGGFNEKLFF
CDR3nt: TGTGCCAGCAGCCAAACGGGGGGTTTTAATGAAAAACTGTTTTTT

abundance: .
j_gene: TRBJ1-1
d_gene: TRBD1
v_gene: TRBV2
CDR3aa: CASRGTGGIRITEAFF
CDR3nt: TGTGCCAGCAGGGGGACAGGGGGCATTCGGATCACTGAAGCTTTCTTT

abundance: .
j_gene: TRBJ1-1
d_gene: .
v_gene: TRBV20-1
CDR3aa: CSAGVNTEAFF
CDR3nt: TGCAGTGCTGGGGTGAACACTGAAGCTTTCTTT

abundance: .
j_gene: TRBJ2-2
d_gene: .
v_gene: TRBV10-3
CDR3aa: CAISESGELFF
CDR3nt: TGTGCCATCAGTGAGTCCGGGGAGCTTTTTTTT

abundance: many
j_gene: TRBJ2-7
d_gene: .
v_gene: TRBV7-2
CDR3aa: CASSLGRLSSYEQYF
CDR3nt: TGTGCCAGCAGCTTGGGACGCTTAAGCTCCTACGAGCAGTACTTC

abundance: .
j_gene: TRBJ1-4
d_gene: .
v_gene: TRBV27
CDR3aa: CASSSEGKLFF
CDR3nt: TGTGCCAGCAGTTCAGAGGGAAAACTGTTTTTT

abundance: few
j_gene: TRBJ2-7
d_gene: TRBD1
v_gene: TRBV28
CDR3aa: CASSRDSTYEQYF
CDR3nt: TGTGCCAGCAGTCGGGACAGCACCTACGAGCAGTACTTC

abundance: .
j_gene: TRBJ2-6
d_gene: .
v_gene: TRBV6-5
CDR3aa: CASSRTFSGANVLTF
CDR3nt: TGTGCCAGCAGCAGAACTTTCTCTGGGGCCAACGTCCTGACTTTC

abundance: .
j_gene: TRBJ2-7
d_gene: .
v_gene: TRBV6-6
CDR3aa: CASSSGPGGAYEQYF
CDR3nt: TGTGCCAGCAGTTCTGGGCCTGGTGGAGCCTACGAGCAGTACTTC

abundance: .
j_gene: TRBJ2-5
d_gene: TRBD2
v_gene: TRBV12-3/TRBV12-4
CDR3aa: CASSRAGGWRYYQETQYF
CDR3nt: TGTGCCAGCAGCCGCGCGGGGGGGTGGCGATATTACCAAGAGACCCAGTACTTC

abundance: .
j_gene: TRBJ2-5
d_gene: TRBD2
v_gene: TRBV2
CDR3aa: CASSVAGLPKTQYF
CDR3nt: TGTGCCAGCAGTGTAGCGGGCCTTCCTAAGACCCAGTACTTC